This TCR beta chain appears in the sequencing data of a study of spatial heterogeneity in lung cancer. In the study overall: Sequence detection consistently recorded a greater number of beta-chain than alpha-chain sequences.

One entry per CDR3 protein, called by TCRdb with MiXCR from the 5' RACE reads. Of around 110,000 distinct CDR3 sequences in the sample, 10% to 15% were seen once. This clonotype was recorded many times. Noted time point: blood at routine non-recurrence follow-up after resection. Material for sequencing was whole RNA from tumor, nontumor lung or frozen PBMC, left unsorted. This receptor was identified in a male donor with early-stage non-small cell lung cancer. Sequencing was performed on PBMCs, taken at follow-up.

CDR3 bases: TGTGCCAGCAGTGAAGCCCTCAGGGGCAGTACCTATGGCTACACCTTC. This sequence encodes CASSEALRGSTYGYTF. The chain carries TRBV6-1 and TRBJ1-2, with D possibly matching TRBD1 (6 bases). Trimming stripped 0 bases from V and 4 bases from J, with 15 bases between. CDR3 length equals 16 residues. Germline CDR1 is MNHNS and CDR2 is SASEGT.